The present entry profiles one T cell receptor beta chain with its context. Its antigen is not known. This CDR3 is built from 13 residues. V was cut by 5 bases and J by 1 base, with 8 bases left in between. Germline loops: CDR1 KGHSH, CDR2 LQKENI. The record originates from a study of cytotoxic CD8 clonotypes in ibrutinib-treated CLL. About the research overall: Among the samples, the mean was about 260,000 productive templates and fewer than 95,000 productive rearrangements.

Method: immunoSEQ multiplex PCR; TCRdb's copy keeps in-frame clones and lacks some. The data show roughly 24,000 clones, roughly 65% seen once. Study findings and constraints: Among the clonotypes, public ones were uncommon and contracted or held stable on treatment.

The sequence was collected from a human donor with chronic lymphocytic leukemia. The sample was PBMCs, taken after 24 months of ibrutinib treatment. This chain links TRBV18 with TRBJ1-1, with D hard to call. Here the CDR3 reads CASSELRNTEAFF. CDR3 coding DNA: TGTGCCAGCTCAGAACTAAGGAACACTGAAGCTTTCTTT.